This TCR beta chain was sequenced for a study of blood T cell repertoires in COVID-19. This CDR3 has 15 residues. Trimming left V 7 bases short and J 5 bases short, with 18 bases between. Germline assignment: CDR1 MDHEN and CDR2 SYDVKM. Generated by immunoSEQ multiplex PCR, the TCRdb table keeps only in-frame clones and is missing some. The repertoire holds more than 200,000 clones, with 86% as singletons. Input material: peripheral blood. The origin of this receptor is a man aged 50-59 years with COVID-19, enrolled during active disease. J is TRBJ1-5 and V is TRBV28, with a weak D call TRBD1 (5 bases). The CDR3 sequence is CASNLAGFGDQPQHF. The CDR3 DNA follows: TGTGCCAGCAATCTTGCAGGGTTTGGTGATCAGCCCCAGCATTTT. The full variable domain, rest sourced from reference TRBV28 and TRBJ1-5, is DVKVTQSSRYLVKRTGEKVFLECVQDMDHENMFWYRQDPGLGLRLIYFSYDVKMKEKGDIPEGYSVSREKKERFSLILESASTNQTSMYLCASNLAGFGDQPQHFGDGTRLSIL.